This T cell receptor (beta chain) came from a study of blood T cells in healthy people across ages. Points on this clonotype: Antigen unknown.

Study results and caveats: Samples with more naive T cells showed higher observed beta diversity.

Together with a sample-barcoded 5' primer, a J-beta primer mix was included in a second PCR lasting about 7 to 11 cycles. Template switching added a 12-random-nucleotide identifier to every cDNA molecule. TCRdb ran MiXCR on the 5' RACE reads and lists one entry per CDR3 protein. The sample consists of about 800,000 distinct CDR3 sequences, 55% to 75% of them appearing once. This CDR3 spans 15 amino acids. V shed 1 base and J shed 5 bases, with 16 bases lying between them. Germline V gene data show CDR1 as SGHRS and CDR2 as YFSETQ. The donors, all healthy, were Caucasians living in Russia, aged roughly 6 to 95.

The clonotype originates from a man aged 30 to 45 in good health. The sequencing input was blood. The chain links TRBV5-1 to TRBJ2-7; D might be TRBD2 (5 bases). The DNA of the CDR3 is TGCGCCAGCAGCTTGTCCCCGGGCGGAGGCAACGAGCAGTACTTC. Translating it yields CASSLSPGGGNEQYF.